This TCR beta chain derives from a study of cytomegalovirus exposure and HLA in healthy donors. PCR involved 60 Vbeta and 13 Jbeta primers. Repertoires were generated with immunoSEQ multiplex PCR, while TCRdb's copy carries only in-frame clones and drops some. The sample has 250,000 to 350,000 clones; roughly 89% are singletons. Comment on this clone: The target antigen is unknown.

Germline loops: CDR1 MNHNS, CDR2 SASEGT. This CDR3 comprises 15 residues. V lost 7 bases, J lost 2 bases, and 5 bases stayed unmatched. Study-level points and caveats: About 90% or about 30% of the time was how often most TCR beta V segments were productive, according to an earlier analysis. It was 160 or so TCR beta chains that were listed as cytomegalovirus-associated.

The V and J genes are TRBV6-1 and TRBJ1-5; TRBD1 aligns across 10 bases. The sample was PBMCs. The clonotype comes from a man aged 40-55 years in good health and CMV-seropositive. The CDR3 protein is CASTPGTGGNQPQHF. The CDR3 DNA sequence: TGTGCCAGCACTCCCGGGACAGGGGGCAATCAGCCCCAGCATTTT.